Following are 27 T cell receptor beta chains from one sample sequenced in a study of vaccination and CD4 T cells after COVID-19. The antigens these receptors bind are not known. Cultured CD4+ T-cell DNA underwent Oncomine TCR Beta short-read sequencing. TCRdb used MiXCR to reprocess the PCR reads, holding one entry per CDR3 protein. The table shows approximately 12,000 distinct CDR3 sequences, with around 48% occurring only once. The treatment: roughly 11-day PBMC culture with coronavirus spike peptide pools or control peptides (ViraFEST assay). Sample: CD4+ T cells from blood, cultured in vitro. The receptors originated from a human donor who had recovered from COVID-19.

The genes are TRBV6-5 and TRBJ2-2, with D hard to call. Per the germline V gene, CDR1 is MNHEY and CDR2 is SVGAGI. Trimming removed 2 bases at V and 7 bases at J, with 5 bases between. CDR3 length: 12 amino acids. The CDR3 here is CASSYRHGELFF. In DNA form, the CDR3 reads TGTGCCAGCAGTTACCGGCACGGGGAGCTGTTTTTT.

The V and J genes are TRBV5-4 and TRBJ2-6; 8 nucleotides match TRBD1. The CDR3 loop spans 15 amino acids. The V and J ends lost 4 bases and 2 bases, in that order; junction bases with no gene match: 2. Germline CDR1 and CDR2: SGHNT and YYREEE (reference sequence). CDR3 sequence reads: CASSPGGPGANVLTF. DNA for the CDR3: TGTGCCAGCAGCCCAGGGGGCCCTGGGGCCAACGTCCTGACTTTC.

The J gene is TRBJ2-5, the V gene TRBV20-1, with 11 positions matching TRBD2. Germline lookup yields CDR1 DFQATT and CDR2 SNEGSKA (reference sequence). The CDR3 runs to 15 residues. The V gene end was trimmed by 5 bases and the J gene end by 4 bases; junction bases not matched to a gene: 9. CDR3 nucleotides: TGCAGTGCTCAGACAGGGACTAGCGGCGGAGAGACCCAGTACTTC. This gives the protein CSAQTGTSGGETQYF.

This clonotype occurred a few times. This chain links TRBV20-1 with TRBJ2-3; D is unresolved. Looked up from germline, CDR1 is DFQATT and CDR2 is SNEGSKA (reference sequence). V lost 0 bases, J lost 1 base, and 8 bases lay in between. This CDR3 has 14 amino acids. CDR3 amino acids: CSARDMLRTDTQYF. The CDR3 bases are TGCAGTGCTAGAGATATGTTGCGCACAGATACGCAGTATTTT.

The genes are TRBV9 and TRBJ2-2; no clear D gene. Germline V gene lookup returns CDR1 SGDLS and CDR2 YYNGEE. The CDR3 loop spans 13 amino acids. The V gene lost 0 bases and the J gene lost 4 bases, with 4 bases spanning the gap. CDR3 DNA sequence: TGTGCCAGCAGCGTAGGGACCACCGGGGAGCTGTTTTTT. This translates into CASSVGTTGELFF.

J is TRBJ1-1 and V is TRBV6-5; D remains unclear. The V gene's germline CDR1 is MNHEY and CDR2 SVGAGI. V was shortened by 2 bases and J by 6 bases, with 13 bases between the two germline ends. The length of the CDR3 is 14 residues. CDR3 nucleotide sequence: TGTGCCAGCAGTTACAGCGAATTGTTAGCTGAAGCTTTCTTT. Its protein product is CASSYSELLAEAFF.

V and J are TRBV9 and TRBJ1-2; D is unresolved. The germline gives CDR1 SGDLS, CDR2 YYNGEE. V was pared by 0 bases and J by 0 bases, with 9 bases between. This CDR3 has 15 residues. The CDR3 region has the DNA TGTGCCAGCAGCGTAGGAGTCACCTCTAACTATGGCTACACCTTC. Translating gives CASSVGVTSNYGYTF.

This chain links TRBV6-5 with TRBJ2-3; 7 nucleotides line up with TRBD1. The V and J ends lost 0 bases and 4 bases, in that order; junction bases with no gene match: 19. The germline V gene has CDR1 MNHEY and CDR2 SVGAGI. The CDR3 covers 20 residues. Written as DNA, the CDR3 is TGTGCCAGCAGTTACTCGTTGTTCCATTCGGACAGGACGCGGGCAGATACGCAGTATTTT. Encoded protein: CASSYSLFHSDRTRADTQYF.

This rearrangement joins TRBV4-1 to TRBJ2-5; 10 bases line up with TRBD1. V was clipped by 4 bases and J by 2 bases; unmatched bases: 4. Germline CDR1 MGHRA, CDR2 YSYEKL. The CDR3 length is 15 residues. The CDR3 here is CASSRDRGFQETQYF. The CDR3, as DNA: TGCGCCAGCAGCCGGGACAGGGGTTTTCAAGAGACCCAGTACTTC.

This clonotype has just a few counts. This chain uses TRBV2 with TRBJ1-1, with D possibly matching TRBD1 (5 bases). V dropped 6 bases and J dropped 5 bases, with 13 bases sitting between them. CDR3 length: 13 amino acids. CDR1 and CDR2 (germline): SNHLY, FYNNEI. CDR3 sequence: CASRGAGLTEAFF. The CDR3 DNA reads as TGTGCCAGCAGAGGGGCGGGCCTGACTGAAGCTTTCTTT. The full variable domain, in which reference TRBV2 and TRBJ1-1 provide the parts outside the CDR3, is EPEVTQTPSHQVTQMGQEVILRCVPISNHLYFYWYRQILGQKVEFLVSFYNNEISEKSEIFDDQFSVERPDGSNFTLKIRSTKLEDSAMYFCASRGAGLTEAFFGQGTRLTVV.

The chain joins TRBV6-2 or TRBV6-3 to TRBJ2-5, with 9 bases lining up with TRBD2. Per germline, CDR1 MNHEY and CDR2 SVGEGT. The V and J ends lost 0 bases and 4 bases, in that order; junction bases with no gene match: 6. The CDR3 sequence is 16 residues long. The CDR3 loop reads CASSYSLAGVGETQYF. The CDR3, as DNA: TGTGCCAGCAGTTACTCCTTAGCGGGAGTAGGAGAGACCCAGTACTTC.

The V and J genes are TRBV20-1 and TRBJ2-2; D is possibly TRBD2 (5 bases). Germline V lookup: CDR1 DFQATT, CDR2 SNEGSKA (reference sequence). V was clipped by 4 bases and J by 3 bases, with 12 bases between them. This CDR3 is built from 14 residues. The CDR3 DNA reads as TGCAGTGCTAAGGAGCGGTTGGACACCGGGGAGCTGTTTTTT. Translation: CSAKERLDTGELFF.

This chain connects TRBV12-3 or TRBV12-4 to TRBJ1-5; no definite D call. The CDR3 totals 15 residues. Trimming took 6 bases from V and 0 from J, leaving 12 bases between them. CDR3 amino acids: CASRSAFLSNQPQHF. CDR3 bases: TGTGCCAGCAGGTCAGCGTTTCTTAGCAATCAGCCCCAGCATTTT.

This chain links TRBV5-1 with TRBJ2-3, with D perhaps given as TRBD1 or TRBD2 (6 bases each). V was cut by 4 bases and J by 4 bases, with 19 bases left in between. The CDR3 contains 16 residues. The germline V gene encodes CDR1 SGHRS and CDR2 YFSETQ. The CDR3: CASSQGPGGLSDTQYF. The CDR3 DNA reads TGCGCCAGCAGCCAGGGGCCCGGGGGTTTGTCAGATACGCAGTATTTT.

V is TRBV29-1 and J is TRBJ1-2; D uncertain. CDR3 length equals 12 residues. Germline CDR1 SQVTM, CDR2 ANQGSEA. V lost 5 bases and J 7 bases, leaving 14 bases between the germline ends. The CDR3 sequence is CSVLGLLGGYTF. In DNA form, the CDR3 reads TGCAGCGTTTTGGGGTTACTTGGTGGCTACACCTTC.

The CDR3 loop is CASSLPPAGTSELGETQYF. The CDR3 DNA sequence: TGCGCCAGCAGCCTCCCCCCCGCTGGGACTAGCGAGTTGGGAGAGACCCAGTACTTC. This rearrangement joins TRBV5-1 to TRBJ2-5; 10 nucleotides agree with TRBD2. CDR1 and CDR2 from the germline V gene are SGHRS and YFSETQ. V lost 4 bases, J lost 4 bases, and 19 bases stayed unmatched. This CDR3 is 19 amino acids long.

The chain combines TRBV15 with TRBJ2-7; 7 nucleotides align to TRBD2. From germline, CDR1 is LNHNV and CDR2 YYDKDF (reference sequence). This CDR3 comprises 16 residues. V lost 6 bases, J lost 0 bases, and 11 bases stayed unmatched. CDR3 sequence reads: CATRDGGVGLSYEQYF. The CDR3 nucleotides are TGTGCCACCAGGGATGGGGGGGTCGGGCTCTCCTACGAGCAGTACTTC.

The V gene is TRBV5-1, the J gene TRBJ2-5, with 7 bases lining up with TRBD2. Germline V lookup: CDR1 SGHRS, CDR2 YFSETQ. The CDR3 loop spans 15 amino acids. J gave up 5 bases and V 7 bases, and 14 bases lay outside the gene matches. The CDR3 region is CASSDLFGGGETQYF. The CDR3, as DNA: TGCGCCAGCTCCGACCTATTTGGGGGGGGTGAGACCCAGTACTTC. The whole variable domain, remainder taken from reference TRBV5-1 and TRBJ2-5, is KAGVTQTPRYLIKTRGQQVTLSCSPISGHRSVSWYQQTPGQGLQFLFEYFSETQRNKGNFPGRFSGRQFSNSRSEMNVSTLELGDSALYLCASSDLFGGGETQYFGPGTRLLVL.

The genes are TRBV6-1 and TRBJ1-2; TRBD1 matches 8 bases. Germline V gives CDR1 MNHNS, CDR2 SASEGT. Trimming removed 6 bases from V and 4 bases from J; junction bases left unmatched: 10. The CDR3 has 15 amino acids. CDR3 region: CASSKDRVYGYGYTF. CDR3 bases: TGTGCCAGCAGCAAGGACAGGGTCTACGGCTATGGCTACACCTTC.

This rearrangement joins TRBV19 to TRBJ1-1; the D gene is possibly TRBD1 (5 bases). Germline V CDR1 and CDR2: LNHDA, SQIVND (reference sequence). The V gene lost 5 bases and the J gene lost 0 bases, with 13 bases spanning the gap. CDR3 size: 15 residues. CDR3 loop: CASSAVDSLNTEAFF. CDR3 nucleotides: TGTGCCAGTAGTGCCGTTGACAGCTTGAACACTGAAGCTTTCTTT.

CDR3 coding DNA: TGCAGTGCTAGAGAAGGCGGGCGGGGTGAGCAGTTCTTC. Translation gives CSAREGGRGEQFF. This chain uses TRBV20-1 with TRBJ2-1; perhaps TRBD2 as D (6 bases). V was shortened by 0 bases and J by 9 bases, with 12 bases between the two germline ends. The CDR3 consists of 13 residues. Germline assignment: CDR1 DFQATT and CDR2 SNEGSKA (reference sequence).

The rearrangement links TRBV28 to TRBJ1-2, with no clear D. The germline gives CDR1 MDHEN, CDR2 SYDVKM. This CDR3 region has 14 residues. V lost 8 bases and J 4 bases, leaving 17 bases between the germline ends. CDR3 nucleotide sequence: TGTGCCAGCGGATTTATGGGTCGTGCCTATGGCTACACCTTC. Its protein product is CASGFMGRAYGYTF.

V usage is TRBV20-1 and J usage is TRBJ2-2; D is undetermined. CDR1 and CDR2 (germline): DFQATT, SNEGSKA (reference sequence). V shed 1 base and J shed 2 bases, with 8 bases lying between them. This CDR3 region has 14 residues. The DNA of the CDR3 is TGCAGTGCTAGAGCTAACAGCAACACCGGGGAGCTGTTTTTT. Translating gives CSARANSNTGELFF.

The V call is TRBV19, the J call TRBJ2-1, with 8 nucleotides matching TRBD2. The CDR3 runs 17 residues. Germline assignment: CDR1 LNHDA and CDR2 SQIVND (reference sequence). V gave up 5 bases and J gave up 6 bases; unmatched junction bases: 15. In nucleotides, the CDR3 is TGTGCCAGTAGTCCCCTCTTCGGAGCGGGAGCTCCCAATGAGCAGTTCTTC. This translates into CASSPLFGAGAPNEQFF.

Only a few counts were recorded for this clonotype. The chain employs TRBV6-4 and TRBJ2-3, with TRBD2 matching 8 bases. V was pared by 4 bases and J by 3 bases, with 0 bases of the junction left unmatched. Germline V gene data show CDR1 as MRHNA and CDR2 as SNTAGT. The CDR3 contains 13 residues. DNA for the CDR3: TGTGCCAGCAGTGCTAGCGGGACAGATACGCAGTATTTT. It yields the protein CASSASGTDTQYF.

V usage is TRBV2 and J usage is TRBJ2-1; D gene unclear. Germline V gene sequence: CDR1 SNHLY, CDR2 FYNNEI. The CDR3 consists of 13 residues. With 6 bases removed from V and 6 bases from J, the gap between germline ends came to 12 bases. The CDR3 sequence is CASSEEFGNEQFF. CDR3 nucleotides: TGTGCCAGCAGCGAGGAGTTTGGCAATGAGCAGTTCTTC.

The V gene is TRBV20-1, the J gene TRBJ2-1; D is tentatively TRBD1 or TRBD2 (6 bases each). Germline V gene data show CDR1 as DFQATT and CDR2 as SNEGSKA (reference sequence). With 0 bases removed from V and 7 bases from J, the gap between germline ends came to 16 bases. The CDR3 loop spans 15 amino acids. CDR3 DNA: TGCAGTGCTAGAGATCCGTGGGGGGCGCAGAATGAGCAGTTCTTC. Its translation is CSARDPWGAQNEQFF.